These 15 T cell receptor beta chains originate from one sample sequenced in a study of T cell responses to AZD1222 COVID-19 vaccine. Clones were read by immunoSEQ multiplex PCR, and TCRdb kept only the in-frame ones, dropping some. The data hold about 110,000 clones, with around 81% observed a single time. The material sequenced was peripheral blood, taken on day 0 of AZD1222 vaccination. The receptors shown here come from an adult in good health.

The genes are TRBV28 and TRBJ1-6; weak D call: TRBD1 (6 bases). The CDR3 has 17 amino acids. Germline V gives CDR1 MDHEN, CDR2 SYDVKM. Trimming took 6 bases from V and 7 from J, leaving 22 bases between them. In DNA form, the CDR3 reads TGTGCCAGCAGGGCACATTTACTCACAGGGTACAATTCACCCCTCCACTTT. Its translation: CASRAHLLTGYNSPLHF.

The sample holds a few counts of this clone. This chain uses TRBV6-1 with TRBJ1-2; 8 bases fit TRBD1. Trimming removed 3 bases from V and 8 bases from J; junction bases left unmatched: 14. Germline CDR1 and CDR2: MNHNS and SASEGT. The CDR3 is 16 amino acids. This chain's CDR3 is CASSEFRTGRLGGYTF. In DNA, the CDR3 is TGTGCCAGCAGTGAGTTTAGGACAGGGAGATTAGGAGGCTACACCTTC.

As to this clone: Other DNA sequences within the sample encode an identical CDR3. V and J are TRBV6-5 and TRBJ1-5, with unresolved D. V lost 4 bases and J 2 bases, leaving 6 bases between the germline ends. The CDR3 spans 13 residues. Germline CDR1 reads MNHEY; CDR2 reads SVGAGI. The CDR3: CASSLHGNQPQHF. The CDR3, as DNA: TGTGCCAGCAGTTTACACGGCAATCAGCCCCAGCATTTT.

For the CDR3, the DNA is TGTGCCAGCAGCTCTCAAGCGGGAGGGTTAGAGTTCTTC. Translating it yields CASSSQAGGLEFF. This rearrangement joins TRBV9 to TRBJ2-1; 10 bases match TRBD2. Germline loops: CDR1 SGDLS, CDR2 YYNGEE. This CDR3 has 13 residues. The ends lost 4 bases at V and 14 bases at J; junction bases unmatched: 9.

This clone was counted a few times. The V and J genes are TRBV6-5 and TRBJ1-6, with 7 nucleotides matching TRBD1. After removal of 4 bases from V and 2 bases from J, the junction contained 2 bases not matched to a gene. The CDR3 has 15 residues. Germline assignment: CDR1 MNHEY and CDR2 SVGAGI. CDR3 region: CASSSTGTYNSPLHF. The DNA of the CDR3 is TGTGCCAGCAGTTCGACAGGGACCTATAATTCACCCCTCCACTTT.

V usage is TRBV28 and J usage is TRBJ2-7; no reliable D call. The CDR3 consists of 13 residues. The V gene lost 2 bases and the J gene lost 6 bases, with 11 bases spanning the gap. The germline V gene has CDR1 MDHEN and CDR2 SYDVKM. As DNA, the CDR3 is TGTGCCAGCAGTTTAACTCACTCAGGCGAGCAGTACTTC. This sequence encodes CASSLTHSGEQYF.

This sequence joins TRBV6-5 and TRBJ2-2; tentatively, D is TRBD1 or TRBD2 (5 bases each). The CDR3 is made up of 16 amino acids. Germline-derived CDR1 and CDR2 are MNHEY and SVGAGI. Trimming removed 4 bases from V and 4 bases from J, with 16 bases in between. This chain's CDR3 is CASSWSTGGSTGELFF. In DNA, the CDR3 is TGTGCCAGCAGTTGGAGTACAGGTGGGAGCACCGGGGAGCTGTTTTTT.

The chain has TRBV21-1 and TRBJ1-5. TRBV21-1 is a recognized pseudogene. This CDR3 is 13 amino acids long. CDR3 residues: CASSEPRDQPQHF. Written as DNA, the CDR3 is TGTGCCAGCAGCGAGCCCCGGGATCAGCCCCAGCATTTT.

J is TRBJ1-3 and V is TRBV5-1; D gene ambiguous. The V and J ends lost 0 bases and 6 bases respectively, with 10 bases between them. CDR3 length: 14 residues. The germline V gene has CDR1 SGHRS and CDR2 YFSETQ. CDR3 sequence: CASSLGSNLNTIYF. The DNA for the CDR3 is TGCGCCAGCAGCTTGGGCAGCAACCTAAACACCATATATTTT.

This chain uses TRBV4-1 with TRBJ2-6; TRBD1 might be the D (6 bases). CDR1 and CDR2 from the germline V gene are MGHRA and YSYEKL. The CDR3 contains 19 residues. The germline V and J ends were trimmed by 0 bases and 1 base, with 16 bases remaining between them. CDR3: CASSQEPGHLYSGANVLTF. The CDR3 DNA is TGCGCCAGCAGCCAAGAGCCGGGACACCTCTATTCTGGGGCCAACGTCCTGACTTTC.

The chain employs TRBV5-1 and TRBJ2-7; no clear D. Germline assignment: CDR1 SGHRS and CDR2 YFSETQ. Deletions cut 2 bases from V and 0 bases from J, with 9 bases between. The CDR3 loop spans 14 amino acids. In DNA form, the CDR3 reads TGCGCCAGCAGCTTACCTGAGAGCTCCTACGAGCAGTACTTC. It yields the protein CASSLPESSYEQYF.

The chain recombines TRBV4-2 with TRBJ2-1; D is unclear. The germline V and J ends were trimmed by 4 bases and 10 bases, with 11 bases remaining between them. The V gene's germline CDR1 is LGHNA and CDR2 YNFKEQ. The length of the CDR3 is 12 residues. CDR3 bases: TGTGCCAGCAGCCCCATGGCATCGGAGCAGTTCTTC. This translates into CASSPMASEQFF.

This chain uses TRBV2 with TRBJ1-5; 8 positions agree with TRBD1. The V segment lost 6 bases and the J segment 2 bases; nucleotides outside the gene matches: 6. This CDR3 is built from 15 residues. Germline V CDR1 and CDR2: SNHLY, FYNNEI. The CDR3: CASRQWTGRNQPQHF. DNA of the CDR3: TGTGCCAGCAGACAGTGGACAGGGCGCAATCAGCCCCAGCATTTT. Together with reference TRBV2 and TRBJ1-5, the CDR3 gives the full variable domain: EPEVTQTPSHQVTQMGQEVILRCVPISNHLYFYWYRQILGQKVEFLVSFYNNEISEKSEIFDDQFSVERPDGSNFTLKIRSTKLEDSAMYFCASRQWTGRNQPQHFGDGTRLSIL.

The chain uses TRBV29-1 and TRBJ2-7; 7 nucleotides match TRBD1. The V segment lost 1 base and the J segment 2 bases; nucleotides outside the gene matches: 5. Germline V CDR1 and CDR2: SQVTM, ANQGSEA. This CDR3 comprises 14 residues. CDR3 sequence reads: CSVEGQGPPYEQYF. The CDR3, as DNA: TGCAGCGTTGAAGGACAGGGACCGCCCTACGAGCAGTACTTC.

The CDR3: CATSRGAQETQYF. The CDR3 DNA follows: TGTGCCACCAGCAGAGGGGCCCAAGAGACCCAGTACTTC. This chain joins TRBV15 and TRBJ2-5; no firm D call. Between the trimmed V and J ends, which lost 1 base and 1 base, there was a span of 4 bases. Looked up from germline, CDR1 is LNHNV and CDR2 is YYDKDF (reference sequence). This CDR3 comprises 13 residues.